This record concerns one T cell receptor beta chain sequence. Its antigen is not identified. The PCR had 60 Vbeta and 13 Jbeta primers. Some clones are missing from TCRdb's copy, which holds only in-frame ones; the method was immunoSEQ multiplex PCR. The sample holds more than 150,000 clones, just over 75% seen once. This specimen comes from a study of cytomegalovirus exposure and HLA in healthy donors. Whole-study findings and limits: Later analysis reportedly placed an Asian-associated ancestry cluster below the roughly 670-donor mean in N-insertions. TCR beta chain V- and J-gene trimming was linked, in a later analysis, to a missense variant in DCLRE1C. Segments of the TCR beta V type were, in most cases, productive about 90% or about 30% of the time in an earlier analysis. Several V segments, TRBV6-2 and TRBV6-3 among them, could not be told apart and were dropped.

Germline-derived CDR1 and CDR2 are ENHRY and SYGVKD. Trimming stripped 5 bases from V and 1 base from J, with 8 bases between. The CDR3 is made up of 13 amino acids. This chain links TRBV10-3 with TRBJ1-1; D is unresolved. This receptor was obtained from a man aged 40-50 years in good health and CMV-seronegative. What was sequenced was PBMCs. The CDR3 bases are TGTGCCATCAGTCCCCAGTCGAACACTGAAGCTTTCTTT. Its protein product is CAISPQSNTEAFF.